The rows below give T cell receptor beta chains drawn from one sample of a study of identical twins. TCRdb re-called the 5' RACE reads through MiXCR, storing one row per CDR3 protein. The sample holds around 370,000 distinct CDR3 sequences, 8.5% to 10% seen once. Sequenced sample: naive T cells sorted from blood. These receptors were obtained from a woman aged 50 to 60 in good health. Each CDR3 is given without its conserved first and last residue. Fields, in order: clone size, J gene, V gene, D gene, CDR3 protein. A D gene is named only where the DNA matches it firmly. Size values are once, few and many counts, or a class for expanded clones, and some rows have none.

>many|TRBJ1-1|TRBV3-1|-
ASSQDLGNTEAF
>few|TRBJ2-1|TRBV28|-
ASSFGTYPQYYNEQF
>many|TRBJ2-1|TRBV11-1|TRBD2
ASSPQIRKAGASEQF
>few|TRBJ1-5|TRBV6-1|-
ASSALNQPQH
>many|TRBJ2-1|TRBV20-1|TRBD2
SAGLAGGRGYNEQF
>-|TRBJ1-6|TRBV3-1|-
ASSPSSNSPLH
>many|TRBJ2-1|TRBV24-1|-
ATSGSSYNEQF
>few|TRBJ1-5|TRBV6-6|-
ASSYRNSNQPQH
>few|TRBJ2-5|TRBV12-3/TRBV12-4|-
ASSLQGGWETQY
>few|TRBJ1-2|TRBV7-9|-
ASSTPGANNGYT
>few|TRBJ2-7|TRBV24-1|TRBD1
ATSDFKGTGEQY
>many|TRBJ2-3|TRBV12-3/TRBV12-4|-
ASSPFGDTQY
>many|TRBJ1-1|TRBV12-3/TRBV12-4|-
ASSLEGVRNTEAF
>-|TRBJ2-1|TRBV5-1|-
ASSPTSAVPWEQF
>many|TRBJ2-2|TRBV12-3/TRBV12-4|TRBD2
ASSQTSGRGTGELF
>once|TRBJ1-1|TRBV12-3/TRBV12-4|TRBD1
ASSRTGGNTEAF
>many|TRBJ2-1|TRBV12-3/TRBV12-4|-
ASRVLGVNYNEQF
>few|TRBJ1-5|TRBV4-1|-
ASSQRADVGPQH